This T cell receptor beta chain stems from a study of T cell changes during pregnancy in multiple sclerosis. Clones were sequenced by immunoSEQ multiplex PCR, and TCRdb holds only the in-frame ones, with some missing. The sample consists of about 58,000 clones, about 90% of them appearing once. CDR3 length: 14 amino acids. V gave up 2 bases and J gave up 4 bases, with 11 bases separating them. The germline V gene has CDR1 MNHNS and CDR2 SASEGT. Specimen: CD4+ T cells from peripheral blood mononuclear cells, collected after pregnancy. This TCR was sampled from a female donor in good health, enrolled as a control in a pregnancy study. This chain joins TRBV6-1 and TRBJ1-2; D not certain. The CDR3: CASSETWQAYGYTF. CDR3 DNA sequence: TGTGCCAGCAGTGAAACCTGGCAGGCCTATGGCTACACCTTC.